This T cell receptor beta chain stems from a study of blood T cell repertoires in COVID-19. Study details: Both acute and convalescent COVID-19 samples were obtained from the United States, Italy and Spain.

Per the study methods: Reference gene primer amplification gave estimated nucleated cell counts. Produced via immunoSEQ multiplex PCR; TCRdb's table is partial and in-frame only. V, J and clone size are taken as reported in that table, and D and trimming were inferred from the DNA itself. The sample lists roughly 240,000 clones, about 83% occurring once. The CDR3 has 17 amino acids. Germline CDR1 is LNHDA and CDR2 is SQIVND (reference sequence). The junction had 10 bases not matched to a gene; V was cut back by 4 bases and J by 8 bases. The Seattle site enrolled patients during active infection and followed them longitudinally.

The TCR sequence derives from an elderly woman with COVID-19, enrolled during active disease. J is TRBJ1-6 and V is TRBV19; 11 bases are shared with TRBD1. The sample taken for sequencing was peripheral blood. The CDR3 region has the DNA TGTGCCAGTAGTACCCCCCCAGGGACAGGGGGTTATTCACCCCTCCACTTT. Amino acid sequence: CASSTPPGTGGYSPLHF.